Listed below are T cell receptor beta chains from one sample, sequenced in a study of blood T cell repertoires in COVID-19. Sequencing used immunoSEQ multiplex PCR; TCRdb keeps in-frame clones, though not all of them. This sample has around 99,000 clones, with 70% to 90% found just once. Material: peripheral blood. The source is a man in his fifties with active or convalescent COVID-19. Both conserved end residues are part of each CDR3. The order of the fields is J gene, D gene, V gene, clone size, CDR3 DNA, CDR3 protein. A D gene is named only where the DNA matches it firmly. Some rows have no size entry. The others give once, few or many, or a class for an expanded clone.

>TRBJ1-2|.|TRBV7-8|.
TGTGCCAGCAGCACCTACAGCTATGGCTACACCTTC
CASSTYSYGYTF
>TRBJ2-2|.|TRBV19|.
TGTGCCAGTAGTTTACAGGGTGTCGGGGAGCTGTTTTTT
CASSLQGVGELFF
>TRBJ1-1|.|TRBV6-6|many
TGTGCCAGCAGTACTACTGGGAGGGTTGGGAGCACTGAAGCTTTCTTT
CASSTTGRVGSTEAFF
>TRBJ1-2|TRBD1|TRBV24-1|once
TGTGCCACCAGTGAGGGGCCAGGGGGGAACTATGGCTACACCTTC
CATSEGPGGNYGYTF
>TRBJ2-7|TRBD2|TRBV7-9|.
TGTGCCAGCAGCCCCGGGACTAGCCCAGGCTACGAGCAGTACTTC
CASSPGTSPGYEQYF
>TRBJ1-1|TRBD1|TRBV15|.
TGTGCCACCAGCAGAGGAAGGGACAGGGAGATGGCTTTCTTT
CATSRGRDREMAFF
>TRBJ2-7|.|TRBV20-1|once
TGCAGTGCTAGAGATGGGAGGGAGCAGTACTTC
CSARDGREQYF
>TRBJ2-7|.|TRBV9|once
TGTGCCAGCAGCGTAGGCAGGGGCAGCTTCAACGAGCAGTACTTC
CASSVGRGSFNEQYF
>TRBJ2-7|.|TRBV2|once
TGTGCCAGCAACCCCGGACAGACCTACGAGCAGTACTTC
CASNPGQTYEQYF
>TRBJ2-3|TRBD2|TRBV3-1/TRBV3-2|.
TGTGCCAGCAGCCCCTCCCCTAGCGGGAGGACTTCGCGTGCAGATACGCAGTATTTT
CASSPSPSGRTSRADTQYF
>TRBJ1-1|TRBD1|TRBV28|.
TGTGCCAGCAGGAGGGACAGGGTTAGCACTGAAGCTTTCTTT
CASRRDRVSTEAFF
>TRBJ1-5|TRBD1|TRBV28|once
TGTGCCAGCAGTTTTGAGACAGGGATGGACGATCAGCCCCAGCATTTT
CASSFETGMDDQPQHF
>TRBJ1-5|.|TRBV19|.
TGTGCCAGTAGTATAGTCCCGCGACCCCCGGGAAATCAGCCCCAGCATTTT
CASSIVPRPPGNQPQHF
>TRBJ1-1|.|TRBV6-5|few
TGTGCCAGCAGTTACGCCGGGACCCCGGGGAGGGAAGCTTTCTTT
CASSYAGTPGREAFF
>TRBJ2-3|TRBD1|TRBV18|.
TGTGCCAGCTCACCCTCCGGGACAGGGGACATTACGCAGTATTTT
CASSPSGTGDITQYF
>TRBJ2-1|TRBD1|TRBV5-8|.
TGTGCCAGCACTTACAGGGGGCGCACGGGTGAGCAGTTCTTC
CASTYRGRTGEQFF
>TRBJ1-2|.|TRBV7-2|.
TGTGCCAGCAGCTTCAGTGGGGCGAAGGGCTACACCTTC
CASSFSGAKGYTF
>TRBJ1-1|TRBD1|TRBV18|.
TGTGCCAGCTCACCCACTCCTTTAACAGGGGACCCTGAAGCTTTCTTT
CASSPTPLTGDPEAFF
>TRBJ1-4|.|TRBV6-6|.
TGTGCCAGCAGCCAAGGGGGGGTTAATGAAAAACTGTTTTTT
CASSQGGVNEKLFF
>TRBJ2-1|.|TRBV11-2|.
TGTGCCAGCAGCTTTCCGACTTCCTACAATGAGCAGTTCTTC
CASSFPTSYNEQFF
>TRBJ1-1|TRBD1|TRBV29-1|.
TGCAGCGGGGGACAGGGTTTTTACACTGAAGCTTTCTTT
CSGGQGFYTEAFF
>TRBJ1-5|TRBD1|TRBV29-1|.
TGCAGCGTTACGAGGGGGCCGGGAGGCAATCAGCCCCAGCATTTT
CSVTRGPGGNQPQHF
>TRBJ1-5|.|TRBV28|once
TGTGCCACCCTAAGGGGGGGGAATCAGCCCCAGCATTTT
CATLRGGNQPQHF
>TRBJ1-2|.|TRBV15|.
TGTGCCACCAGCAGACAGGGCCCCTATGGCTACACCTTC
CATSRQGPYGYTF
>TRBJ2-3|.|TRBV5-6|many
TGTGCCAGCAGCTTTTCCTACACAGATACGCAGTATTTT
CASSFSYTDTQYF
>TRBJ1-2|.|TRBV2|.
TGTGCCAGCCAACCCCGGGAGCCAACCTACACCTTC
CASQPREPTYTF
>TRBJ2-3|TRBD2|TRBV6-5|.
TGTGCCAGCAGTAGCGGGAGGGCCCCAGATACGCAGTATTTT
CASSSGRAPDTQYF
>TRBJ2-3|TRBD2|TRBV5-1|.
TGCGCCAGCAGCGGCGGGACTAGCGGGAGAGATACGCAGTATTTT
CASSGGTSGRDTQYF
>TRBJ2-1|.|TRBV7-6|.
TGTGCCAGCAGCCCTGACTCAGGGGCCTACAATGAGCAGTTCTTC
CASSPDSGAYNEQFF
>TRBJ2-1|TRBD2|TRBV2|.
TGTGCCAGCAGTCGACTAGCGGGAGAAGGTGATGAGCAGTTCTTC
CASSRLAGEGDEQFF
>TRBJ2-7|TRBD2|TRBV4-2|.
TGTGCCAGCAGCCAAGCCGTCCGGTCGGGTGCGGGGGAATACGAGCAGTACTTC
CASSQAVRSGAGEYEQYF
>TRBJ1-5|TRBD1|TRBV19|.
TGTGCCAGTAGTAAGGGACAGGGAGATCAGCCCCAGCATTTT
CASSKGQGDQPQHF
>TRBJ1-1|.|TRBV11-2|.
TGTGCCAGCAGCTCCTCGACTATGACCACTGAAGCTTTCTTT
CASSSSTMTTEAFF
>TRBJ1-2|.|TRBV6-1|.
TGTGCCAGCAGTGAAGACGGGGAATTCTATGGCTACACCTTC
CASSEDGEFYGYTF
>TRBJ1-1|.|TRBV10-1|.
TGCGCCAGCCGGGAAAGCCTGAACACTGAAGCTTTCTTT
CASRESLNTEAFF
>TRBJ1-2|TRBD1|TRBV4-3|.
TGCGCCAGCAGCCAGGGACAGGGTTTCGGCTATGGCTACACCTTC
CASSQGQGFGYGYTF
>TRBJ1-1|.|TRBV18|.
TGTGCCAGCTCCGGACAGCCCGCGAGGCGCACTGAAGCTTTCTTT
CASSGQPARRTEAFF
>TRBJ2-7|TRBD2|TRBV28|.
TGTGCCAGCAGAGCCTCTCGGGGGGTAACTTTCTACGAGCAGTACTTC
CASRASRGVTFYEQYF